A single TCR beta chain is shown here with its context. The antigen is undetermined. TCRdb reprocessed the reads via MiXCR and lists one record per CDR3 protein. The sample lists approximately 100,000 distinct CDR3 sequences; under 50% were seen once. The data originate from a study of T cell repertoires in cytomegalovirus infection. Study-wide background: Recently identified HLA-C-restricted CMV epitopes and well-studied HLA-B-restricted CMV epitopes were used by the study. The public TCR beta signatures pointed to both CMV infection and matching HLA type.

V lost 5 bases, J lost 4 bases, and 15 bases lay in between. Germline CDR1 LNHDA, CDR2 SQIVND (reference sequence). This CDR3 region has 15 residues. The sequence was collected from a human donor in good health (CMV status not recorded). Some clones in this sample may be carry-over from other donors' samples. The chain recombines TRBV19 with TRBJ2-1, with D maybe TRBD2 (5 bases). Sample: CD8+ T cells from cultured PBMCs, taken from culture after CMV antigen stimulation. The DNA of the CDR3 is TGTGCCAGTAGTTGGAGGTTATCGGTTTACAATGAGCAGTTCTTC. This gives the protein CASSWRLSVYNEQFF.